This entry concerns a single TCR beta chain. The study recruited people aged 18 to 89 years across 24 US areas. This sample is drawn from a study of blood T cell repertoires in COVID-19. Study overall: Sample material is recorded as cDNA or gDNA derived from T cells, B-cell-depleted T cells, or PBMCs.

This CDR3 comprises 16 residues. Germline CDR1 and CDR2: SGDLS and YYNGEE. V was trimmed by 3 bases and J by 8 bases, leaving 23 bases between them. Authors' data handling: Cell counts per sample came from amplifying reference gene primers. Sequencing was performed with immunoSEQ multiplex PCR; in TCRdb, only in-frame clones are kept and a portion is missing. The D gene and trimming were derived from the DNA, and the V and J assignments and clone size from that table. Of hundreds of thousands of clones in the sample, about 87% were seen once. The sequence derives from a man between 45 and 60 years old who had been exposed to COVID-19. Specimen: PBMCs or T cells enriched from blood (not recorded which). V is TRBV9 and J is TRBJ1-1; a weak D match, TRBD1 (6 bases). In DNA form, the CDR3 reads TGTGCCAGCAGCGCTAACCCCGGGACATACAACGGGGAAGCTTTCTTT. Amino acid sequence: CASSANPGTYNGEAFF.